These 10 T cell receptor beta chains were all obtained from the same sample, sequenced in a study of blood T cell repertoires in COVID-19 (TCRdb year 2020). The method was the immunoSEQ multiplex PCR assay. In TCRdb, the immuneACCESS table is reduced to in-frame sequences with V and J assigned. These tables do not hold every clone; where another copy was compared, an unresolved V gene accounts for under half, and the others remain unexplained. The sample has about 120,000 clones on record, roughly 87% of them singletons. The ten largest clones capture approximately 11% of the sample. The sample consisted of peripheral blood. The receptors were sampled from a man older than 75 with acute or convalescent COVID-19.

The chain uses TRBV6-2 or TRBV6-3 and TRBJ1-5; 8 nucleotides line up with TRBD1. The CDR3 spans 18 residues. Germline assignment: CDR1 MNHEY and CDR2 SVGEGT. V shed 6 bases, J shed 3 bases, and the junction held 16 bases outside the gene matches. The CDR3 is CASSQGAGGSSDNQPQHF. The DNA for the CDR3 is TGTGCCAGCAGCCAGGGGGCAGGGGGAAGTAGTGACAATCAGCCCCAGCATTTT.

This chain uses TRBV2 with TRBJ1-2, with a tentative D call TRBD1 (6 bases). CDR3 length equals 15 residues. V lost 6 bases and J 1 base, leaving 15 bases between the germline ends. Germline loops: CDR1 SNHLY, CDR2 FYNNEI. The CDR3 reads CASRDRQVFNYGYTF. The CDR3 nucleotides read TGTGCCAGCAGGGACCGACAGGTTTTTAACTATGGCTACACCTTC.

The V and J genes are TRBV5-1 and TRBJ1-1; 8 bases line up with TRBD1. The germline V gene encodes CDR1 SGHRS and CDR2 YFSETQ. The CDR3 contains 14 residues. V lost 5 bases and J lost 1; bases outside the gene matches: 4. The CDR3 DNA reads as TGCGCCAGCAGTCCACAGGGGGGGAACACTGAAGCTTTCTTT. This codes for CASSPQGGNTEAFF. The variable domain in full, completed from reference TRBV5-1 and TRBJ1-1, reads KAGVTQTPRYLIKTRGQQVTLSCSPISGHRSVSWYQQTPGQGLQFLFEYFSETQRNKGNFPGRFSGRQFSNSRSEMNVSTLELGDSALYLCASSPQGGNTEAFFGQGTRLTVV.

The chain is built from TRBV2 and TRBJ2-3; 13 nucleotides line up with TRBD2. CDR1 and CDR2 (germline): SNHLY, FYNNEI. The length of the CDR3 is 17 residues. The junction had 7 bases not matched to a gene; V was cut back by 6 bases and J by 1 base. CDR3 loop: CASRDQGTSGGTDTQYF. CDR3 DNA sequence: TGTGCCAGCAGGGACCAAGGGACTAGCGGGGGCACAGATACGCAGTATTTT.

The chain combines TRBV2 with TRBJ1-1; tentative D call: TRBD1 (6 bases). Germline values: CDR1 SNHLY, CDR2 FYNNEI. Between the trimmed V and J ends, which lost 5 bases and 4 bases, there was a span of 17 bases. The CDR3 is 15 amino acids. The CDR3 coding sequence is TGTGCCAGCAGTCATAGGGACACCAAGATCACTGAAGCTTTCTTT. Translation: CASSHRDTKITEAFF.

The V call is TRBV5-1, the J call TRBJ1-1; D ambiguous. This CDR3 is built from 16 residues. V was pared by 0 bases and J by 0 bases, with 12 bases between. Germline loops: CDR1 SGHRS, CDR2 YFSETQ. CDR3 sequence (DNA): TGCGCCAGCAGCTTGGAAGGTGGGAGCATGAACACTGAAGCTTTCTTT. Translating gives CASSLEGGSMNTEAFF.

The chain is built from TRBV12-3 or TRBV12-4 and TRBJ2-3; D is unclear. V gave up 3 bases and J gave up 3 bases, with 7 bases separating them. The CDR3 loop spans 13 amino acids. The DNA of the CDR3 is TGTGCCAGCAGTTTCTCGGGTACAGATACGCAGTATTTT. It encodes CASSFSGTDTQYF.

The chain has TRBV6-5 and TRBJ1-2; D is perhaps TRBD1 (6 bases). Trimming cost V 5 bases and J 7 bases, with 17 bases left between them. Germline CDR1 MNHEY, CDR2 SVGAGI. The CDR3 spans 14 residues. CDR3 sequence: CASSRGVQGSGYTF. CDR3 DNA sequence: TGTGCCAGCAGTCGGGGTGTACAGGGCTCTGGCTACACCTTC.

This chain connects TRBV27 to TRBJ1-5; 8 bases are a match to TRBD1. CDR3 length: 16 residues. Germline values: CDR1 MNHEY, CDR2 SMNVEV (reference sequence). Trimming took 5 bases from V and 3 from J; bases not matched to a gene: 9. CDR3 nucleotide sequence: TGTGCCAGCAGTGCCAAGACAGGGGTCCACAATCAGCCCCAGCATTTT. This codes for CASSAKTGVHNQPQHF.

V and J are TRBV6-2 or TRBV6-3 and TRBJ1-5; TRBD1 aligns across 8 bases. The germline V gene has CDR1 MNHEY and CDR2 SVGEGT. The CDR3 runs 13 residues. Germline trimming cut 6 bases from V and 7 bases from J; bases unmatched to any gene: 5. CDR3 loop: CASSSDRVQPQHF. CDR3 in DNA: TGTGCCAGCAGCTCGGACAGGGTGCAGCCCCAGCATTTT.